Detailed here is one T cell receptor beta chain. The source of the sample is a study of cytomegalovirus exposure and HLA in healthy donors. Amplification used 60 Vbeta primers and 13 Jbeta primers. Generated by immunoSEQ multiplex PCR, the TCRdb table keeps only in-frame clones and is missing some. The sample table includes about 210,000 clones. Input material: PBMCs. The TCR originated in a woman younger than 45 in good health and CMV-seropositive.

The CDR3: CASSDLETLGDGYTF. CDR3 DNA sequence: TGTGCCAGCAGCGACCTTGAGACTCTAGGGGATGGCTACACCTTC. The chain links TRBV6-5 to TRBJ1-2, with D possibly being TRBD1 (5 bases). This CDR3 is 15 amino acids long. V was trimmed by 6 bases and J by 6 bases, leaving 20 bases between them. From germline, CDR1 is MNHEY and CDR2 SVGAGI.